The next 26 T cell receptor beta chains were all read from a single sample in a study of control samples from healthy donors and cancer patients. Clones were sequenced by immunoSEQ multiplex PCR, and TCRdb holds only the in-frame ones, with some missing. The data contain approximately 160,000 clones, over 85% of them singletons. The material sequenced was blood. All receptors derive from a woman aged 55-70 years in good health.

The chain carries TRBV12-3 or TRBV12-4 and TRBJ2-5; D not resolved. This CDR3 is built from 13 residues. Trimming shortened V by 2 bases and J by 4 bases, and 8 bases separated the two germline ends. Here the CDR3 DNA reads TGTGCCAGCAGTTTAAGGTCTTCAGAGACCCAGTACTTC. It yields the protein CASSLRSSETQYF.

The J gene is TRBJ2-3, the V gene TRBV24-1; D might be TRBD2 (7 bases). V shed 9 bases and J shed 1 base, with 16 bases lying between them. This CDR3 has 15 amino acids. Per the germline V gene, CDR1 is KGHDR and CDR2 is SFDVKD. CDR3 residues: CATAPGGPGTDTQYF. The CDR3 DNA sequence: TGTGCCACCGCTCCGGGGGGCCCGGGCACAGATACGCAGTATTTT.

The J gene is TRBJ1-1, the V gene TRBV19; 12 bases match TRBD1. The CDR3 sequence is 18 residues long. Germline assignment: CDR1 LNHDA and CDR2 SQIVND (reference sequence). The V gene end was trimmed by 1 base and the J gene end by 4 bases; junction bases not matched to a gene: 10. The DNA for the CDR3 is TGTGCCAGTAGTATAGGAATTCGGGACAGGGGGCGCGGCACTGAAGCTTTCTTT. Its protein product is CASSIGIRDRGRGTEAFF.

The genes are TRBV6-5 and TRBJ1-6; no clear D gene. CDR1 is MNHEY, CDR2 SVGAGI, per germline. Trimming shortened V by 5 bases and J by 5 bases, and 10 bases separated the two germline ends. The CDR3 totals 14 residues. CDR3 sequence (DNA): TGTGCCAGCAGTCAGATACTAGATAATTCACCCCTCCACTTT. It translates to CASSQILDNSPLHF.

The CDR3 nucleotides read TGTGCCAGCAGCCCTCATACCGTGCCTGGGGAGACCCAGTACTTC. It yields the protein CASSPHTVPGETQYF. The genes are TRBV9 and TRBJ2-5; no firm D call. Germline V gene data show CDR1 as SGDLS and CDR2 as YYNGEE. The CDR3 sequence is 15 residues long. The germline V and J ends were trimmed by 4 bases and 5 bases, with 18 bases remaining between them.

This clone was observed a single time. The chain combines TRBV3-1 (or the pseudogene TRBV3-2) with TRBJ2-2; 11 positions match TRBD2. Germline-derived CDR1 and CDR2 are LGHDT and YNNKEL (reference sequence). This CDR3 has 18 residues. J gave up 4 bases and V 1 base, and 8 bases lay outside the gene matches. The CDR3 sequence: CASSQVADSGGGTGELFF. The CDR3 DNA sequence: TGTGCCAGCAGCCAAGTGGCGGATAGCGGGGGGGGCACCGGGGAGCTGTTTTTT.

This chain joins TRBV5-1 and TRBJ2-3, with 7 bases that match TRBD1. The germline gives CDR1 SGHRS, CDR2 YFSETQ. With 0 bases clipped from V and 2 bases from J, the junction kept 3 bases outside the gene matches. The CDR3 sequence is 15 residues long. The CDR3 reads CASSLGQGNTDTQYF. CDR3 DNA sequence: TGCGCCAGCAGCTTGGGACAGGGAAACACAGATACGCAGTATTTT.

The rearrangement joins TRBV12-3 or TRBV12-4 to TRBJ1-6; 7 bases are a match to TRBD1. The CDR3 is 13 residues long. V trimming: 6 bases; J trimming: 8 bases; junction bases outside the gene matches: 4. The CDR3 DNA is TGTGCCAGCAGGGAGGGGGCACATTCACCCCTCCACTTT. Translating gives CASREGAHSPLHF.

This rearrangement joins TRBV12-3 or TRBV12-4 to TRBJ1-3; D is unclear. The CDR3 loop spans 12 amino acids. Trimming pared 3 bases from V and 8 bases from J, leaving 8 bases between. The CDR3 nucleotides read TGTGCCAGCAGTTTTTTACCGGACACCATATATTTT. Amino acid sequence: CASSFLPDTIYF.

Concerning this clone itself: The same CDR3 also results from other DNA sequences found in this sample. The rearrangement uses TRBV7-2 and TRBJ1-1, with a possible D match to TRBD1 (6 bases). The CDR3 length is 14 residues. Germline CDR1 and CDR2: SGHTA and FQGNSA. Between the trimmed V and J ends, which lost 5 bases and 4 bases, there was a span of 14 bases. The CDR3: CASSPRQVITEAFF. In DNA, the CDR3 is TGTGCCAGCAGCCCCCGACAGGTTATCACTGAAGCTTTCTTT.

V is TRBV2 and J is TRBJ2-3, with 14 bases fitting TRBD2. CDR3 size: 15 residues. J was trimmed by 3 bases and V by 7 bases; bases with no gene match: 3. Germline V CDR1 and CDR2: SNHLY, FYNNEI. CDR3 region: CASKTSGGGTDTQYF. Here the CDR3 DNA reads TGTGCCAGCAAGACTAGCGGGGGGGGAACAGATACGCAGTATTTT.

The V call is TRBV5-1, the J call TRBJ2-6; TRBD2 aligns across 9 bases. Germline trimming cut 10 bases from V and 2 bases from J; bases unmatched to any gene: 25. This CDR3 is built from 21 residues. Germline V gene sequence: CDR1 SGHRS, CDR2 YFSETQ. CDR3 sequence: CARRWGGGGLSLVAGANVLTF. The CDR3 coding sequence is TGCGCCCGCCGCTGGGGCGGGGGGGGTCTCTCTCTGGTGGCTGGGGCCAACGTCCTGACTTTC.

CDR3 sequence (DNA): TGTGCCAGTAACACGGACAAGAACACTGAAGCTTTCTTT. Protein product: CASNTDKNTEAFF. This chain links TRBV19 with TRBJ1-1, with D possibly being TRBD1 (5 bases). The CDR3 consists of 13 residues. The V end lost 7 bases, the J end lost 1 base, and 10 bases lay between the germline ends. Per germline, CDR1 LNHDA and CDR2 SQIVND (reference sequence).

The rearrangement links TRBV7-2 to TRBJ2-1; 9 nucleotides align to TRBD2. The CDR3 extends over 14 amino acids. CDR1 is SGHTA, CDR2 FQGNSA, per germline. V was pared by 5 bases and J by 8 bases, with 7 bases of the junction left unmatched. CDR3 sequence (DNA): TGTGCCAGCAGCCCGCGGGGGGGCATATATGAGCAGTTCTTC. Translation gives CASSPRGGIYEQFF.

The chain has TRBV11-2 and TRBJ2-5; D is unclear. This CDR3 is built from 13 residues. Deletions cut 5 bases from V and 4 bases from J, with 11 bases between. Germline V lookup: CDR1 SGHAT, CDR2 FQNNGV. The CDR3 protein is CASSRIRTETQYF. CDR3 bases: TGTGCCAGCAGCCGCATTAGGACAGAGACCCAGTACTTC.

The rearrangement uses TRBV2 and TRBJ2-1; D may be TRBD1 or TRBD2 (5 bases each). Per the germline V gene, CDR1 is SNHLY and CDR2 is FYNNEI. The V end lost 4 bases, the J end lost 7 bases, and 11 bases lay between the germline ends. The CDR3 loop spans 13 amino acids. CDR3: CASSGGLRNEQFF. In DNA, the CDR3 is TGTGCCAGCAGTGGGGGGTTACGGAATGAGCAGTTCTTC.

V and J are TRBV10-1 and TRBJ2-2; 10 bases are a match to TRBD1. The CDR3 is 16 residues long. J gave up 6 bases and V 4 bases, and 8 bases lay outside the gene matches. In germline, CDR1 is WNHNN, CDR2 SYGVQD (reference sequence). The CDR3 is CASSGSRDRGAGELFF. CDR3 nucleotide sequence: TGCGCCAGCAGTGGGTCCCGGGACAGGGGTGCCGGGGAGCTGTTTTTT.

The chain has TRBV12-5 and TRBJ2-5; D may be TRBD2 (7 bases). The CDR3 length is 13 residues. Trimming pared 1 base from V and 5 bases from J, leaving 8 bases between. Germline-derived CDR1 and CDR2 are LGHNT and FRNRAP. The CDR3 protein is CASGLEGGETQYF. The CDR3 DNA sequence: TGTGCTAGTGGTTTGGAGGGGGGGGAGACCCAGTACTTC.

The chain recombines TRBV7-2 with TRBJ1-1; D is uncertain. V was cut by 5 bases and J by 5 bases, with 15 bases left in between. The CDR3 sequence is 14 residues long. Germline-derived CDR1 and CDR2 are SGHTA and FQGNSA. The CDR3 sequence: CASSQSSGTTEAFF. The CDR3 DNA follows: TGTGCCAGCAGCCAATCCTCAGGAACTACTGAAGCTTTCTTT.

V usage is TRBV12-3 or TRBV12-4 and J usage is TRBJ1-5, with 7 nucleotides matching TRBD1. There are 12 residues in the CDR3. The ends lost 8 bases at V and 6 bases at J; junction bases unmatched: 4. The DNA for the CDR3 is TGTGCCAGCTCGAACAGGGGTCAGCCCCAGCATTTT. It translates to CASSNRGQPQHF.

V and J are TRBV19 and TRBJ2-2; no reliable D call. V lost 5 bases and J lost 1, with 8 bases in between. CDR1 is LNHDA, CDR2 SQIVND, per germline (reference sequence). The CDR3 runs to 14 residues. DNA for the CDR3: TGTGCCAGTAGTTTGGACCTGAACACCGGGGAGCTGTTTTTT. Encoded protein: CASSLDLNTGELFF. Filled out from reference TRBV19 and TRBJ2-2, the complete variable domain reads DGGITQSPKYLFRKEGQNVTLSCEQNLNHDAMYWYRQDPGQGLRLIYYSQIVNDFQKGDIAEGYSVSREKKESFPLTVTSAQKNPTAFYLCASSLDLNTGELFFGEGSRLTVL.

V is TRBV25-1 and J is TRBJ2-7; the match to TRBD2 covers 7 bases. The V gene's germline CDR1 is MGHDK and CDR2 SYGVNS. The CDR3 sequence is 16 residues long. V shed 2 bases, J shed 4 bases, and the junction held 11 bases outside the gene matches. The CDR3 DNA sequence: TGTGCCAGCAGTGAAAAAGGAGGAGCGGGGAATTACGAGCAGTACTTC. The encoded protein is CASSEKGGAGNYEQYF.

The V and J genes are TRBV18 and TRBJ1-1; no clear D. The V and J ends lost 0 bases and 3 bases respectively, with 5 bases between them. The CDR3 totals 13 residues. Germline CDR1 is KGHSH and CDR2 is LQKENI. The DNA of the CDR3 is TGTGCCAGCTCACCACCGGGTGACACTGAAGCTTTCTTT. This translates into CASSPPGDTEAFF.

This chain uses TRBV2 with TRBJ1-1, with D unclear. The V and J ends lost 4 bases and 0 bases respectively, with 9 bases between them. Per germline, CDR1 SNHLY and CDR2 FYNNEI. There are 14 residues in the CDR3. The CDR3 loop reads CASSVVTVNTEAFF. CDR3 DNA: TGTGCCAGCAGTGTAGTAACGGTGAACACTGAAGCTTTCTTT.

The V gene is TRBV12-3 or TRBV12-4, the J gene TRBJ1-2; possibly TRBD1 for D (5 bases). Trimming took off 3 bases at V and 4 bases at J, with 9 bases between the two ends. This CDR3 region has 13 residues. CDR3 bases: TGTGCCAGCAGTTTCGGGGGTGGCTATGGCTACACCTTC. Amino acid sequence: CASSFGGGYGYTF.

Only a few counts were recorded for this clone. The chain combines TRBV18 with TRBJ2-1; D may correspond to TRBD1 or TRBD2 (6 bases each). Per the germline V gene, CDR1 is KGHSH and CDR2 is LQKENI. The CDR3 covers 14 residues. The V gene lost 4 bases and the J gene lost 12 bases, with 19 bases spanning the gap. The CDR3 sequence: CASSLNRGQVAQFF. The CDR3 DNA is TGTGCCAGCTCACTTAATCGGGGGCAGGTTGCGCAGTTCTTC.